These 25 T cell receptor beta chains were all obtained from the same sample, sequenced in a study of blood T cell repertoires in COVID-19. TCRdb's table, derived via immunoSEQ multiplex PCR, lists solely in-frame clones and lacks some. This table holds fewer than 400,000 clones, 80% to 90% found once. The sequencing sample was made of PBMCs or T cells enriched from blood (not recorded which). The receptors originated from a man aged 30-40 years who had recovered from COVID-19.

The rearrangement links TRBV5-1 to TRBJ2-3; TRBD2 matches 15 bases. The CDR3 runs 18 residues. V lost 4 bases, J lost 2 bases, and 8 bases stayed unmatched. The germline V gene has CDR1 SGHRS and CDR2 YFSETQ. This CDR3 reads CASSTRTSGGAVTDTQYF. The CDR3 DNA is TGCGCCAGCAGCACCCGGACTAGCGGGGGGGCCGTCACAGATACGCAGTATTTT. The variable domain in full, with the rest retrieved from reference TRBV5-1 and TRBJ2-3, is KAGVTQTPRYLIKTRGQQVTLSCSPISGHRSVSWYQQTPGQGLQFLFEYFSETQRNKGNFPGRFSGRQFSNSRSEMNVSTLELGDSALYLCASSTRTSGGAVTDTQYFGPGTRLTVL.

The gene calls are TRBV4-1 and TRBJ1-2; D may be TRBD1 (6 bases). V lost 5 bases and J 4 bases, leaving 14 bases between the germline ends. From germline, CDR1 is MGHRA and CDR2 YSYEKL. CDR3 size: 14 residues. The CDR3 DNA reads TGCGCCAGCAGCTCGGACAGAGCTTCCTATGGCTACACCTTC. Translating gives CASSSDRASYGYTF.

V usage is TRBV11-2 and J usage is TRBJ2-5, with a possible D match to TRBD1 (5 bases). Trimming left V 8 bases short and J 2 bases short, with 15 bases between. This CDR3 spans 14 amino acids. Germline loops: CDR1 SGHAT, CDR2 FQNNGV. The CDR3 reads CASHKNRPQETQYF. The CDR3 DNA reads TGTGCCAGCCACAAAAACAGGCCGCAAGAGACCCAGTACTTC. The complete variable domain, with remaining parts taken from reference TRBV11-2 and TRBJ2-5, reads EAGVAQSPRYKIIEKRQSVAFWCNPISGHATLYWYQQILGQGPKLLIQFQNNGVVDDSQLPKDRFSAERLKGVDSTLKIQPAKLEDSAVYLCASHKNRPQETQYFGPGTRLLVL.

This chain joins TRBV12-3 or TRBV12-4 and TRBJ2-7; TRBD2 aligns across 8 bases. This CDR3 spans 13 amino acids. With V trimmed by 7 bases and J by 2 bases, 4 bases remained unmatched. The CDR3 loop is CASTPGGAYEQYF. The CDR3 DNA reads TGTGCCAGCACCCCCGGGGGGGCCTACGAGCAGTACTTC.

On this clone itself: One end of the junction is discordant with germline, which a read error may explain. The chain couples TRBV19 to TRBJ1-2; TRBD1 agrees at 8 bases. The CDR3 is 14 residues long. Germline values: CDR1 LNHDA, CDR2 SQIVND (reference sequence). The CDR3 DNA reads TGTGCCAGTAGTATAGACCGGGACAGGACCTCCTCTTCCTTC. Translation gives CASSIDRDRTSSSF.

This sequence joins TRBV7-6 and TRBJ2-7; perhaps TRBD2 as D (6 bases). In germline, CDR1 is SGHVS, CDR2 FNYEAQ. V was trimmed by 5 bases and J by 0 bases, leaving 14 bases between them. CDR3 length equals 15 residues. CDR3 coding DNA: TGTGCCAGCAGCCTTCTTGCGGGGACCTCCTACGAGCAGTACTTC. Its translation: CASSLLAGTSYEQYF.

The V and J genes are TRBV13 and TRBJ1-2; 7 nucleotides line up with TRBD1. Germline CDR1 reads PRHDT; CDR2 reads FYEKMQ (reference sequence). V dropped 5 bases and J dropped 10; count of bases not matched to a gene: 7. This CDR3 is 12 amino acids long. As DNA, the CDR3 is TGTGCCAGCAGCGGACGACAGGGAATCTACACCTTC. As protein: CASSGRQGIYTF.

The chain joins TRBV28 to TRBJ1-2; D is ambiguous. CDR1 and CDR2 (germline): MDHEN, SYDVKM. Trimming removed 6 bases from V and 0 bases from J, with 5 bases in between. The CDR3 totals 12 residues. The CDR3 is CASSSTNYGYTF. In nucleotides, the CDR3 is TGTGCCAGCAGCAGTACTAACTATGGCTACACCTTC.

The chain links TRBV18 to TRBJ1-5; 9 bases agree with TRBD1. CDR3 length: 14 amino acids. CDR1 KGHSH and CDR2 LQKENI come from the germline V gene. The V segment lost 5 bases and the J segment 7 bases; nucleotides outside the gene matches: 6. CDR3: CASSGTGRRQPQHF. CDR3 nucleotide sequence: TGTGCCAGCTCAGGGACAGGGCGACGCCAGCCCCAGCATTTT. Drawing the rest from reference TRBV18 and TRBJ1-5, the complete variable domain is NAGVMQNPRHLVRRRGQEARLRCSPMKGHSHVYWYRQLPEEGLKFMVYLQKENIIDESGMPKERFSAEFPKEGPSILRIQQVVRGDSAAYFCASSGTGRRQPQHFGDGTRLSIL.

The rearrangement joins TRBV18 to TRBJ1-5; tentatively, D is TRBD1 (6 bases). Germline CDR1 KGHSH, CDR2 LQKENI. Trimming left V 6 bases short and J 2 bases short, with 17 bases between. CDR3 length: 16 amino acids. The CDR3 reads CASSLAAQGGNQPQHF. CDR3 in DNA: TGTGCCAGCTCCCTGGCCGCACAGGGTGGCAATCAGCCCCAGCATTTT.

The CDR3 DNA reads as TGTGCCAGCAGCCAAGATCGGGGGGACCAGCCCCAGCATTTT. The encoded protein is CASSQDRGDQPQHF. V usage is TRBV4-2 and J usage is TRBJ1-5, with D possibly being TRBD1 (5 bases). V lost 0 bases to trimming and J lost 7 bases, with 10 bases between them. This CDR3 contains 14 residues. Germline CDR1 and CDR2: LGHNA and YNFKEQ.

In its sample, this clone was seen once. The rearrangement uses TRBV3-1 (or the pseudogene TRBV3-2) and TRBJ1-2; D gene ambiguous. The CDR3 extends over 11 amino acids. Trimming took 6 bases from V and 8 from J, leaving 10 bases between them. In germline, CDR1 is LGHDT, CDR2 YNNKEL (reference sequence). The CDR3 region is CASSHLEGYTF. The CDR3 DNA reads as TGTGCCAGCAGTCATTTGGAGGGCTACACCTTC.

V gene TRBV18 combines with J gene TRBJ2-2, with D tentatively TRBD2 (7 bases). The CDR3 extends over 16 amino acids. Germline V gene sequence: CDR1 KGHSH, CDR2 LQKENI. V lost 2 bases to trimming and J lost 1 base, with 11 bases between them. DNA of the CDR3: TGTGCCAGCTCACCATGGGGGGGCCGGAACACCGGGGAGCTGTTTTTT. Translated: CASSPWGGRNTGELFF.

The chain couples TRBV4-1 to TRBJ1-5; D is unclear. The germline CDR1 and CDR2 sequences are MGHRA and YSYEKL. Trimming took 0 bases from V and 0 from J, leaving 12 bases between them. This CDR3 is built from 17 residues. As DNA, the CDR3 is TGCGCCAGCAGCCAAGATCCGTCAGCGGATAGCAATCAGCCCCAGCATTTT. Residues: CASSQDPSADSNQPQHF.

This clone was seen only a few times. The J gene is TRBJ1-4, the V gene TRBV3-1 (or the pseudogene TRBV3-2), with D unresolved. Trimming pared 2 bases from V and 3 bases from J, leaving 13 bases between. Germline V gene data show CDR1 as LGHDT and CDR2 as YNNKEL (reference sequence). This CDR3 is 16 amino acids long. The CDR3: CASSQNTPGSNEKLFF. In DNA form, the CDR3 reads TGTGCCAGCAGCCAAAATACTCCGGGATCTAATGAAAAACTGTTTTTT.

This clone was found once. The chain carries TRBV6-5 and TRBJ2-7; 8 positions match TRBD1. The length of the CDR3 is 14 residues. Germline V lookup: CDR1 MNHEY, CDR2 SVGAGI. The junction had 3 bases not matched to a gene; V was cut back by 3 bases and J by 2 bases. The chain's CDR3 is CASSYMTGAYEQYF. The CDR3, as DNA: TGTGCCAGCAGTTATATGACAGGGGCCTACGAGCAGTACTTC.

This rearrangement joins TRBV15 to TRBJ1-4; TRBD1 is a possible D gene (6 bases). V dropped 0 bases and J dropped 8 bases, with 13 bases sitting between them. Germline CDR1 reads LNHNV; CDR2 reads YYDKDF (reference sequence). This CDR3 is built from 15 residues. In nucleotides, the CDR3 is TGTGCCACCAGCAGAGATCGTGAGGGGGACGAAAAACTGTTTTTT. Amino acid sequence: CATSRDREGDEKLFF.

The rearrangement uses TRBV19 and TRBJ2-7; D gene ambiguous. CDR3 length equals 15 residues. V lost 5 bases, J lost 3 bases, and 17 bases lay in between. The V gene's germline CDR1 is LNHDA and CDR2 SQIVND (reference sequence). This chain's CDR3 is CASSADNLLYYEQYF. The CDR3 DNA sequence: TGTGCCAGTAGTGCAGACAACCTTTTATACTACGAGCAGTACTTC.

The rearrangement uses TRBV15 and TRBJ1-6; 9 nucleotides line up with TRBD1. The germline CDR1 and CDR2 sequences are LNHNV and YYDKDF (reference sequence). With V trimmed by 3 bases and J by 7 bases, 7 bases remained unmatched. The CDR3 covers 16 residues. This chain's CDR3 is CATSRAPGQGNSPLHF. The CDR3 nucleotides read TGTGCCACCAGCAGGGCTCCGGGACAGGGAAATTCACCCCTCCACTTT.

The chain carries TRBV2 and TRBJ1-6; possible D gene TRBD1, 6 bases. The CDR3 length is 16 residues. Trimming stripped 6 bases from V and 8 bases from J, with 20 bases between. Germline V CDR1 and CDR2: SNHLY, FYNNEI. This CDR3 is CASREQQGSLYSPLHF. Here the CDR3 DNA reads TGTGCCAGCAGGGAACAACAGGGATCCTTATATTCACCCCTCCACTTT.

The chain joins TRBV15 to TRBJ1-1, with a weak D call TRBD1 (5 bases). The CDR3 sequence is 16 residues long. CDR1 LNHNV and CDR2 YYDKDF come from the germline V gene (reference sequence). V was clipped by 6 bases and J by 3 bases, with 20 bases between them. The CDR3 region is CATSPAVEGPYTEAFF. Written as DNA, the CDR3 is TGTGCCACCAGTCCTGCTGTGGAGGGGCCGTACACTGAAGCTTTCTTT. Drawing the rest from reference TRBV15 and TRBJ1-1, the complete variable domain is DAMVIQNPRYQVTQFGKPVTLSCSQTLNHNVMYWYQQKSSQAPKLLFHYYDKDFNNEADTPDNFQSRRPNTSFCFLDIRSPGLGDTAMYLCATSPAVEGPYTEAFFGQGTRLTVV.

The CDR3 protein is CAISEGARAYEQYF. The CDR3 DNA sequence: TGTGCCATCAGTGAGGGGGCCCGAGCCTACGAGCAGTACTTC. The gene calls are TRBV10-3 and TRBJ2-7, with TRBD1 as a possible D gene (5 bases). Germline V CDR1 and CDR2: ENHRY, SYGVKD. The CDR3 extends over 14 amino acids. Between the trimmed V and J ends, which lost 2 bases and 2 bases, there was a span of 10 bases.

This chain connects TRBV28 to TRBJ1-3; D perhaps matches TRBD1 (5 bases). The CDR3 is made up of 15 amino acids. Germline V CDR1 and CDR2: MDHEN, SYDVKM. The V end lost 4 bases, the J end lost 3 bases, and 13 bases lay between the germline ends. This chain's CDR3 is CASSSPRGSGNTIYF. The CDR3 DNA sequence: TGTGCCAGCAGTTCGCCTCGGGGGAGTGGAAACACCATATATTTT. The whole variable domain, filled in from reference TRBV28 and TRBJ1-3, reads DVKVTQSSRYLVKRTGEKVFLECVQDMDHENMFWYRQDPGLGLRLIYFSYDVKMKEKGDIPEGYSVSREKKERFSLILESASTNQTSMYLCASSSPRGSGNTIYFGEGSWLTVV.

V gene TRBV10-3 combines with J gene TRBJ1-6; D remains ambiguous. Deletions cut 0 bases from V and 7 bases from J, with 10 bases between. The CDR3 extends over 15 amino acids. Germline-derived CDR1 and CDR2 are ENHRY and SYGVKD. CDR3: CAISESQGANSPLHF. CDR3 DNA sequence: TGTGCCATCAGTGAGTCGCAAGGAGCCAATTCACCCCTCCACTTT.

The chain links TRBV24-1 to TRBJ2-2; 10 positions agree with TRBD1. CDR3 length: 15 residues. Per germline, CDR1 KGHDR and CDR2 SFDVKD. The junction had 5 bases not matched to a gene; V was cut back by 8 bases and J by 3 bases. The CDR3: CATTPGQGYTGELFF. The CDR3 bases are TGTGCCACCACTCCGGGACAGGGGTACACCGGGGAGCTGTTTTTT.